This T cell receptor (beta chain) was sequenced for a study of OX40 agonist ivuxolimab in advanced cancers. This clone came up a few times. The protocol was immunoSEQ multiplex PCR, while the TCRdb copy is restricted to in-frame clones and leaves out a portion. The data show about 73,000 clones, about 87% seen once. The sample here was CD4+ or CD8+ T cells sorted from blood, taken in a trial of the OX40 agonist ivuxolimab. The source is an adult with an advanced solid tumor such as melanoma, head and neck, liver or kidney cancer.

The CDR3, as DNA: TGTGCCTGGAATGGGGCGGGTTACACTGAAGCTTTCTTT. Protein sequence: CAWNGAGYTEAFF. The rearrangement links TRBV30 to TRBJ1-1; possibly TRBD1 for D (5 bases). Germline assignment: CDR1 GTSNPN and CDR2 SVGIG (reference sequence). The CDR3 contains 13 residues. Trimming removed 4 bases at V and 3 bases at J, with 12 bases between.